This T cell receptor (beta chain) is drawn from a study of human T cells and chemical hapten exposure. Study at large: Slight volume differences across pooled libraries mainly accounted for varying per-sample TCR yields. Notes on the study in general: No shift was seen in TCRs above 1 in 1000 frequency with DPC sensitization.

A word on this clonotype: The antigen is not known.

For the library, individual cDNA molecules each received unique molecular identifiers. In the original workflow: A per-sample median of around 91,000 TCRs was observed, with counts ranging from roughly 23,224 to 700,000. In TCRdb, the RACE reads were re-called with MiXCR into one record per CDR3 protein. What appears here as the V and J calls and clone size reflects TCRdb's work, not the paper's. This table has tens of thousands of distinct CDR3 sequences, about 8.6% appearing once. Time point: healthy volunteer bleed at 2 weeks. Blood, whole and unfractionated, served as the source for total RNA extraction. The sample taken for sequencing was whole blood. This clonotype was obtained from a female donor in good health. Some clones in this sample may be carry-over from other donors' samples.

CDR3 loop: CASSQNGAYGYTF. The CDR3 DNA follows: TGTGCCAGCAGTCAAAACGGGGCCTATGGCTACACCTTC. This chain connects TRBV6-1 to TRBJ1-2; weak D call: TRBD1 (5 bases). V was cut by 5 bases and J by 4 bases, with 11 bases left in between. The germline V gene has CDR1 MNHNS and CDR2 SASEGT. This CDR3 is 13 amino acids long.